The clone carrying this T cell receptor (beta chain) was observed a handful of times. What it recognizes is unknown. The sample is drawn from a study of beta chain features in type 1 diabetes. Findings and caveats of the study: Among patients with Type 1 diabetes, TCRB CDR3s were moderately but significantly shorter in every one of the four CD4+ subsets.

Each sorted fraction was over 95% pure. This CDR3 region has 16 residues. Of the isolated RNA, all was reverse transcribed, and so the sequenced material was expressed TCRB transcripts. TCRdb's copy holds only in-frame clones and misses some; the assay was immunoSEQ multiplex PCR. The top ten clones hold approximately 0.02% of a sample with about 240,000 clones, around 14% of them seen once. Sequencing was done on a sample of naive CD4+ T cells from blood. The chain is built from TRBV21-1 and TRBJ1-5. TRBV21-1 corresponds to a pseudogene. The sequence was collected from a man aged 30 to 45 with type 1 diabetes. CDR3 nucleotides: TGTGCCAGCAGCAGAGACGGGGGATATAGCAATCAGCCCCAGCATTTT. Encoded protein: CASSRDGGYSNQPQHF.